Shown below are 10 T cell receptor beta chains from a single sample sequenced in a study of pediatric ulcerative colitis. Generated by immunoSEQ multiplex PCR, the TCRdb table keeps only in-frame clones and is missing some. The table includes 59,000 or so clones, just over 75% detected once. Input material: blood. The receptors come from a boy between 5 and 17 years old with moderate ulcerative colitis.

J is TRBJ1-2 and V is TRBV18, with TRBD1 matching over 8 bases. V was clipped by 5 bases and J by 4 bases; unmatched bases: 6. The CDR3 is 14 amino acids. Germline CDR1 reads KGHSH; CDR2 reads LQKENI. For the CDR3, the DNA is TGTGCCAGCTCAGTTGGGACAGGCGTCTATGGCTACACCTTC. Protein sequence: CASSVGTGVYGYTF.

This chain joins TRBV6-5 and TRBJ2-1, with TRBD1 matching 11 bases. The CDR3 contains 16 residues. Germline CDR1 is MNHEY and CDR2 is SVGAGI. Trimming cost V 4 bases and J 12 bases; bases outside gene matches: 14. The chain's CDR3 is CASSLPPGQGDHGQFF. For the CDR3, the DNA is TGTGCCAGCAGTTTGCCTCCGGGACAGGGGGATCACGGGCAGTTCTTC.

The chain joins TRBV6-4 to TRBJ1-1; D not certain. V was trimmed by 10 bases and J by 0 bases, leaving 12 bases between them. Per germline, CDR1 MRHNA and CDR2 SNTAGT. The CDR3 is made up of 13 amino acids. CDR3 region: CATRLEMNTEAFF. As DNA, the CDR3 is TGTGCCACCCGTTTGGAAATGAACACTGAAGCTTTCTTT.

This clone was detected once. The V and J genes are TRBV4-1 and TRBJ2-5; D remains unclear. The length of the CDR3 is 16 residues. CDR1 is MGHRA and CDR2 is YSYEKL in the germline V gene. V lost 0 bases and J 7 bases, leaving 18 bases between the germline ends. DNA for the CDR3: TGCGCCAGCAGCCAAGATCATTGGACGGTTTTGGGGACCCAGTACTTC. Translating it yields CASSQDHWTVLGTQYF.

The chain is built from TRBV7-9 and TRBJ1-2, with D uncertain. The V and J ends lost 5 bases and 1 base respectively, with 5 bases between them. Germline V gene sequence: CDR1 SEHNR, CDR2 FQNEAQ (reference sequence). This CDR3 contains 12 residues. In DNA form, the CDR3 reads TGTGCCAGCAGCCCGATTAACTATGGCTACACCTTC. It encodes CASSPINYGYTF.

This rearrangement joins TRBV5-1 to TRBJ2-7; D not resolved. The ends were cut back, 4 bases at V and 6 bases at J, with 14 bases in the middle. Per the germline V gene, CDR1 is SGHRS and CDR2 is YFSETQ. The CDR3 runs 13 residues. The CDR3 region has the DNA TGCGCCAGCAGCAAAGACGGGTTAAGCGAGCAGTACTTC. Translated, it gives CASSKDGLSEQYF.

This chain uses TRBV2 with TRBJ2-7; TRBD1 matches at 11 bases. Trimming at V came to 4 bases and at J to 6 bases, leaving 8 bases not matched to a gene. Germline values: CDR1 SNHLY, CDR2 FYNNEI. This CDR3 has 15 residues. CDR3 sequence (DNA): TGTGCCAGCAGTGCGGACAGGGGGCAATCGAGCGAGCAGTACTTC. Its protein is CASSADRGQSSEQYF.

The V call is TRBV30, the J call TRBJ1-2, with a weak D call TRBD1 (6 bases). Germline V gene data show CDR1 as GTSNPN and CDR2 as SVGIG (reference sequence). This CDR3 is 16 amino acids long. The V end lost 1 base, the J end lost 1 base, and 16 bases lay between the germline ends. The CDR3: CAWSGGHLLLNYGYTF. CDR3 nucleotides: TGTGCCTGGAGTGGGGGACACCTTCTACTTAACTATGGCTACACCTTC.

This rearrangement joins TRBV5-6 to TRBJ1-2; 9 bases are shared with TRBD1. This CDR3 region has 13 residues. V gave up 4 bases and J gave up 6 bases; unmatched junction bases: 4. In germline, CDR1 is SGHDT, CDR2 YYEEEE. The CDR3 reads CASSRDRVNGYTF. As DNA, the CDR3 is TGTGCCAGCAGCAGGGACAGGGTGAATGGCTACACCTTC.

This clone was recorded a few times. The DNA of the CDR3 is TGTGCCAGCAGCTTCTTTTCGAGAGCAGATAATCAGCCCCAGCATTTT. This translates into CASSFFSRADNQPQHF. The chain employs TRBV5-8 and TRBJ1-5; D is uncertain. Germline-derived CDR1 and CDR2 are SGHTS and YDEGEE. V was shortened by 2 bases and J by 4 bases, with 16 bases between the two germline ends. The CDR3 sequence is 16 residues long.